The following is a T cell receptor beta chain sequence with its context. Its antigen is as yet unknown. This sample was included in a study of T cell responses to AZD1222 COVID-19 vaccine. Study-level background: Second doses were pooled across both intervals (about 4 or about 12 weeks). Overall study findings and caveats: Two AZD1222 administrations were followed by greater Spike-specific TCR breadth and depth. Among the donors, most were white British and more were female, and clonal diversity was possibly underestimated. Targets within unmutated variant regions were reportedly found for nearly half of spike-specific TCRs.

The method was immunoSEQ multiplex PCR; TCRdb's version includes in-frame clones alone and lacks a portion of them. In the table there are around 100,000 clones, approximately 86% of which are singletons. Germline V gene data show CDR1 as SGHNT and CDR2 as YYREEE (reference sequence). Trimming took off 4 bases at V and 5 bases at J, with 15 bases between the two ends. This CDR3 spans 15 amino acids. The clonotype originates from an adult in good health. This chain uses TRBV5-4 with TRBJ1-4; tentatively, D is TRBD1 (5 bases). Sequenced here: peripheral blood, sampled on day 0 of AZD1222 vaccination. CDR3 sequence: CASSHPGTENEKLFF. For the CDR3, the DNA is TGTGCCAGCAGCCACCCCGGGACGGAAAATGAAAAACTGTTTTTT.